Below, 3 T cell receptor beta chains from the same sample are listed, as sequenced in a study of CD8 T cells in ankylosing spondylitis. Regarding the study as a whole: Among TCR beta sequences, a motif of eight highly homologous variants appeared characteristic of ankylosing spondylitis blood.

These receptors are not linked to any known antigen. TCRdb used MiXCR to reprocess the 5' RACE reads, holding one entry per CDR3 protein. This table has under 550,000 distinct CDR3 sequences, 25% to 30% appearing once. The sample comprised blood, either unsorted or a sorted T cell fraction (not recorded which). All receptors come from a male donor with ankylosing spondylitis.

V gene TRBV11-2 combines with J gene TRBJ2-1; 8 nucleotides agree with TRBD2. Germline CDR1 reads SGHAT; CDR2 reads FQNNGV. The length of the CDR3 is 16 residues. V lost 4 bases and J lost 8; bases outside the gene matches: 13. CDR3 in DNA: TGTGCCAGCAGCTCCGTGGGGAGCGGGGGTCTCCATGAGCAGTTCTTC. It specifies CASSSVGSGGLHEQFF. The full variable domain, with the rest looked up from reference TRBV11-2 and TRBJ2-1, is EAGVAQSPRYKIIEKRQSVAFWCNPISGHATLYWYQQILGQGPKLLIQFQNNGVVDDSQLPKDRFSAERLKGVDSTLKIQPAKLEDSAVYLCASSSVGSGGLHEQFFGPGTRLTVL.

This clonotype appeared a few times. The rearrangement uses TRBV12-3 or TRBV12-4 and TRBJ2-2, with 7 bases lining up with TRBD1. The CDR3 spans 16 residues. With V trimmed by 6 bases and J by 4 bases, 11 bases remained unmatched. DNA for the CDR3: TGTGCCAGCAGCCGCTACAGGGGTCCGACCACCGGGGAGCTGTTTTTT. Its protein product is CASSRYRGPTTGELFF.

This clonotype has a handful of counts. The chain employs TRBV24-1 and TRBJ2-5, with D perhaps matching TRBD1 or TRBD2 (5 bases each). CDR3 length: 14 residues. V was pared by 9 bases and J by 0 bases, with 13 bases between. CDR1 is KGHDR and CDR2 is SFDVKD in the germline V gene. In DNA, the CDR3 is TGTGCCACCGGCCCGGGACGGAACCAAGAGACCCAGTACTTC. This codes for CATGPGRNQETQYF.